This T cell receptor beta chain was sequenced in a study of cytomegalovirus exposure and HLA in healthy donors. Turning to the study itself: The same platform was used for the 130 or so validation repertoires as for the 666 first-cohort repertoires, as reported in a later analysis. General study findings and limits: Cytomegalovirus association was assigned to about 150 TCR beta chains. Diagnosis of cytomegalovirus status made by the classifier reportedly showed high specificity and sensitivity.

The CDR3 is 14 residues long. Trimming left V 4 bases short and J 0 bases short, with 6 bases between. The germline gives CDR1 LNHDA, CDR2 SQIVND (reference sequence). Concerning this clone: The antigen remains unidentified.

Only in-frame clones appear in the TCRdb table, and some are missing; sequencing was by immunoSEQ multiplex PCR. The table has approximately 150,000 clones, roughly 89% seen once. The specimen was PBMCs. This rearrangement joins TRBV19 to TRBJ2-2; possible D gene TRBD2, 5 bases. The sequence was obtained from a woman younger than 30 in good health and CMV-seropositive. CDR3 protein: CASSRAANTGELFF. The CDR3 DNA reads as TGTGCCAGTAGTAGAGCGGCGAACACCGGGGAGCTGTTTTTT.